The source of this T cell receptor (beta chain) is a study of T cell clonality in common variable immunodeficiency. General study points: Shared TCRbeta clones were fewer between CVID subjects than controls. Fewer deletions and N-nucleotide insertions were reportedly seen in common variable immunodeficiency TCR beta sequences.

Assay used: immunoSEQ multiplex PCR; TCRdb lists only in-frame clones, some missing. The sample contains some 42,000 clones, none of them singletons. All CVID subjects were on immunoglobulin replacement for at least one year. Blood came from CVID subjects not ill and not taking immunomodulatory or immunosuppressive medication. This clone was observed a few times. The antigen is unknown. The sequence came from a human donor with common variable immunodeficiency. The sequencing sample was made of peripheral blood mononuclear cells.

The CDR3 loop is CASSLRDILGTQYF. CDR3 bases read: TGTGCCAGCAGCTTAAGGGACATCCTAGGGACC. V gene TRBV7-8 combines with J gene TRBJ2-5; D possibly corresponds to TRBD1 (6 bases). Coverage ceases 3 residues before the CDR3 finishes, and the germline J gene fills in the end. Germline assignment: CDR1 SGHVS and CDR2 FQNEAQ. The CDR3 extends over 14 amino acids. V dropped 2 bases and J dropped 7 bases, with 14 bases sitting between them.